Listed below are T cell receptor beta chains from one sample, sequenced in a study of CD8+CD57+ T cells in acquired aplastic anemia. TCRdb reanalysed the reads using MiXCR and keeps one entry per CDR3 protein. The profile shows some 130,000 distinct CDR3 sequences, 48% of them singletons. The specimen was sorted CD4+, CD8+, or CD8+CD57+ T cells (not recorded which) from PBMCs. These receptor sequences come from a human donor in good health, serving as a control. Both conserved end residues are part of each CDR3. The D gene is left open where the match is weak. Size is omitted from some rows. Given values are once, few, many or a class for expanded clones.

d_gene,abundance,v_gene,j_gene,CDR3nt,CDR3aa
NA,many,TRBV20-1,TRBJ2-7,TGCAGTGCTAGAGGCAGGGATTCCTACGAGCAGTACTTC,CSARGRDSYEQYF
TRBD2,many,TRBV6-1,TRBJ2-1,TGTGCCAGCAGGCGTTTGGGCGGGGGGGGTGGCTTTGAGCAGTTCTTC,CASRRLGGGGGFEQFF
NA,many,TRBV20-1,TRBJ2-3,TGCAGTGCTAGAGATCCGTTGGGAAGTTACACAGATACGCAGTATTTT,CSARDPLGSYTDTQYF
NA,NA,TRBV24-1,TRBJ2-7,TGTGCCACCAGTGATCCCAGGGCAGCTTACGAGCAGTACTTC,CATSDPRAAYEQYF
TRBD1,many,TRBV6-6,TRBJ2-1,TGTGCCAGCAGTTATGGACAGGCGCCCTACAATGAGCAGTTCTTC,CASSYGQAPYNEQFF
NA,many,TRBV6-5,TRBJ1-2,TGTGCCAGCAGTTACACGGGGCCAGCTAACTATGGCTACACCTTC,CASSYTGPANYGYTF
TRBD2,NA,TRBV2,TRBJ2-1,TGTGCCAGCGGTCGACCGGGACTAGCGGACAATGAGCAGTTCTTC,CASGRPGLADNEQFF
NA,many,TRBV3-1,TRBJ1-5,TGTGCCAGCAGCCAAGGTCAAATAGGTCAGCCCCAGCATTTT,CASSQGQIGQPQHF
NA,NA,TRBV20-1,TRBJ1-5,TGCAGTGCTAGACGCCGGGTGGGAGATCAGCCCCAGCATTTT,CSARRRVGDQPQHF
TRBD2,many,TRBV5-1,TRBJ2-1,TGCGCCAGCAGCCCGGATAGCGGGCCTTCCTACAATGAGCAGTTCTTC,CASSPDSGPSYNEQFF
TRBD2,many,TRBV7-3,TRBJ2-2,TGTGCCAGCAGCTTAACGCCCAGCGGGGGTTACGGGGAGCTGTTTTTT,CASSLTPSGGYGELFF
NA,many,TRBV11-3,TRBJ2-5,TGTGCCAGCAGCTCGGTGGAGTGGTACCAAGAGACCCAGTACTTC,CASSSVEWYQETQYF
TRBD1,NA,TRBV7-2,TRBJ2-1,TGTGCCAGCAGCACTGGACAGGGCCCCTACAATGAGCAGTTCTTC,CASSTGQGPYNEQFF
NA,NA,TRBV19,TRBJ2-7,TGTGCCAGTAGTCATGGGACGGCTTCCTACGAGCAGTACTTC,CASSHGTASYEQYF
NA,NA,TRBV24-1,TRBJ1-2,TGTGCCACCAGAGGGGGAGCGGGCAATGGCTACACCTTC,CATRGGAGNGYTF
TRBD1,NA,TRBV5-6,TRBJ1-3,TGTGCCAGCAGCAAACAGGGGGCGTCGGAAAACACCATATATTTT,CASSKQGASENTIYF
NA,NA,TRBV12-3/TRBV12-4,TRBJ2-7,TGTGCCAGCAGTCCCCAAGAGGGCCTTAGGAACGAGCAGTACTTC,CASSPQEGLRNEQYF
NA,NA,TRBV10-3,TRBJ1-1,TGTGCCATCAGTTCCTACACGAACACTGAAGCTTTCTTT,CAISSYTNTEAFF
NA,many,TRBV11-1,TRBJ1-3,TGTGCCAGCAGCTTAGGGCAGGGGATCTTCTCTGGAAACACCATATATTTT,CASSLGQGIFSGNTIYF
NA,NA,TRBV19,TRBJ2-5,TGTGCCAGCAGTAGAGCTGGCAGGGAGGCAGAGACCCAGTACTTC,CASSRAGREAETQYF
NA,few,TRBV6-1,TRBJ1-1,TGTGCCAGCATCCCCCCCGGGGGGGGTCGAGAGAAAGCTTTCTTT,CASIPPGGGREKAFF
TRBD2,NA,TRBV11-2,TRBJ2-7,TGTGCCAGCAGCTTAGAGGTGCGGACTAGCGGTTACTACGAGCAGTACTTC,CASSLEVRTSGYYEQYF
NA,NA,TRBV2,TRBJ2-3,TGTGCCTGCCAGCAGTCCCTTATTACGCAGTATTTT,CACQQSLITQYF
NA,NA,TRBV4-1,TRBJ1-1,TGCGCCAGCAGCCAACAGGAGGACACTGAAGCTTTCTTT,CASSQQEDTEAFF
NA,NA,TRBV7-2,TRBJ2-7,TGTGCCAGCAGCTATTCCGCCGGGCCCGTCTACGAGCAGTACTTC,CASSYSAGPVYEQYF
NA,few,TRBV7-2,TRBJ2-5,TGTGCCACAGGACTACCGCCGTGGGAGACCCAGTACTTC,CATGLPPWETQYF
NA,NA,TRBV19,TRBJ1-6,TGTGCCACTGGAATTTATAATTCACCCCTCCACTTT,CATGIYNSPLHF
NA,NA,TRBV6-1,TRBJ2-7,TGTGCCAGCGACGGGACCGCCGGTCGATACGAGCAGTACTTC,CASDGTAGRYEQYF
TRBD1,NA,TRBV2,TRBJ1-4,TGTGCCAGCAAAGGGACAGTTCAGAATGAAAAACTGTTTTTT,CASKGTVQNEKLFF